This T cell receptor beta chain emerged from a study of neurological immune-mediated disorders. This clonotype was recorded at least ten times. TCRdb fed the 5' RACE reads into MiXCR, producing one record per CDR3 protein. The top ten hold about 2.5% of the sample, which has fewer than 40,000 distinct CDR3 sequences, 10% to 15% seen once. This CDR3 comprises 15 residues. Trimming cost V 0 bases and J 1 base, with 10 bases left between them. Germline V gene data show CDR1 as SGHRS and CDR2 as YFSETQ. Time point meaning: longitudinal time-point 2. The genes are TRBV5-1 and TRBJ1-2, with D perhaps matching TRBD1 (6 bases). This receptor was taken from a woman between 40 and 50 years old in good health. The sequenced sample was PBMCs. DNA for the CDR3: TGCGCCAGCAGCTTGGTACAGGGCTTTAACTATGGCTACACCTTC. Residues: CASSLVQGFNYGYTF.